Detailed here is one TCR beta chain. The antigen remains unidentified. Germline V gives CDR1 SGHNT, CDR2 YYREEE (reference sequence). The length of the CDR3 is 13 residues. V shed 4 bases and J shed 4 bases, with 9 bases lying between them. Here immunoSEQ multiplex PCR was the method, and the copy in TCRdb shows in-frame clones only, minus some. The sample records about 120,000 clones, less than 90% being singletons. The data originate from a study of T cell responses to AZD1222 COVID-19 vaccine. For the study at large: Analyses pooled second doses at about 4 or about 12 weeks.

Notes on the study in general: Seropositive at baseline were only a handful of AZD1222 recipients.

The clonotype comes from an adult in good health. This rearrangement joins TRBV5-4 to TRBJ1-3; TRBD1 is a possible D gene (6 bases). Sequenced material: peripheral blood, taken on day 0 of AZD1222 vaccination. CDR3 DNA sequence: TGTGCCAGCAGCACCGGACAGGGAAACACCATATATTTT. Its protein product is CASSTGQGNTIYF.